The entry below describes one TCR beta chain. This clone was detected once. There is no known antigen for this receptor. No base quality values were provided; no much bigger clone lies one nucleotide off. This sample was taken from a study of blood T cell repertoires in COVID-19 (dated by TCRdb to about 2020). At the level of the whole study: Samples from collaborators originated in the United States, Italy and Spain and spanned both the acute and convalescent phases of COVID-19. The material from the prospective study consisted of cDNA or gDNA derived from T cells, B-cell-depleted T cells, or PBMCs. Deeply sampled blood TCRbeta repertoires from subjects exposed to, actively infected with, or recovered from COVID-19 were included in the dataset. The repertoires were released in a freely available public database meant as a resource for research on the immune response to SARS-CoV-2. The samples were drawn from the first 160 participants of the ongoing ImmuneRACE study and from 950 to 1,500 subjects provided by 6 global collaborators. A de-identified subject ID, COVID-19 status, age in years and sex were almost always included in the sample metadata. Where available, HLA class I and class II types were obtained from metadata supplied by the sample provider rather than from assay-based typing. What the authors observed across the whole study: How much clinical and demographic metadata was included differed by source and by participant, and the metadata was provided uncurated.

Reading the germline V gene gives CDR1 SGDLS and CDR2 YYNGEE. Trimming takes 4 bases from V and 10 bases from J, and the germline ends sit 9 bases apart. From the cysteine up to the phenylalanine, the CDR3 has a length of 11 residues. Kept here is only the CDR3 DNA, which spans 33 bases and is read in frame from base 1. TCRbeta CDR3 regions were amplified from genomic DNA using the immunoSEQ Assay, a bias-controlled multiplex PCR. Turning to the authors' computational methods: Within the assay, amplification of reference gene primers was used to estimate how many nucleated cells each sample contained. To quantify the absolute abundance of each unique TCRbeta CDR3 rearrangement, sequence reads were collapsed and filtered. Productive Simpson clonality was computed per sample as the square root of Simpson's diversity index over productive rearrangements. The clones in this table, taken by TCRdb from immuneACCESS, are in-frame only. Not every clone is retained; where verified, under half of the shortfall comes from an unresolved V gene, and the cause of the rest is unknown. The V and J calls and clone size were taken over from that table, and D and trimming were inferred from the DNA. In all, the sample holds a few hundred thousand clones, and roughly 90% of those were seen once. Together, the top ten hold roughly 1.2% of the sample.

Collaborating institutions collected whole blood in K2EDTA tubes following their own protocols. For TCRbeta analysis, collaborator samples were shipped as frozen whole blood, as isolated PBMCs, or as DNA extracted from either sample type. The chain was built from TRBV9 and TRBJ2-1; the D gene assignment is ambiguous. The sequence came from a man aged 40-55 years with acute or convalescent COVID-19. Input material: peripheral blood. The DNA is as follows: TGTGCCAGCAGCATCTTAGAAGAGCAGTTCTTC. It codes for CASSILEEQFF.